Shown below are 5 T cell receptor beta chains from a single sample sequenced in a study of blood T cell repertoires in COVID-19 (dated by TCRdb to 2020 to 2021). Library creation used the immunoSEQ multiplex PCR assay. As stored in TCRdb, this immuneACCESS dataset retains in-frame rearrangements with V and J assigned. A fraction of the clones does not appear; measured against another copy, unresolved V genes explain less than half of the discrepancy, and the remainder lacks a known reason. The sample contains about 27,000 clones, 88% of them found a single time. Of the sample, about 7.7% is held by the ten largest clones. Sequenced input: peripheral blood. These receptors were taken from a woman aged 50 to 60 with active COVID-19.

V and J are TRBV29-1 and TRBJ2-1; 11 bases align to TRBD2. Germline V gene lookup returns CDR1 SQVTM and CDR2 ANQGSEA. The CDR3 contains 15 residues. V shed 6 bases, J shed 4 bases, and the junction held 8 bases outside the gene matches. In DNA, the CDR3 is TGCAGCGTCGAGTCCGGGACTAGCGGATACAATGAGCAGTTCTTC. Protein sequence: CSVESGTSGYNEQFF.

Here the CDR3 reads CASSLLETGGFEQYF. CDR3 DNA: TGTGCCAGCAGCTTGTTGGAGACAGGGGGCTTCGAGCAGTACTTC. The rearrangement joins TRBV5-6 to TRBJ2-7, with 10 bases matching TRBD1. There are 15 residues in the CDR3. The junction had 7 bases not matched to a gene; V was cut back by 1 base and J by 6 bases. The germline CDR1 and CDR2 sequences are SGHDT and YYEEEE.

V is TRBV29-1 and J is TRBJ2-5, with 8 nucleotides matching TRBD2. The junction had 1 base not matched to a gene; V was cut back by 3 bases and J by 4 bases. Germline CDR1 and CDR2: SQVTM and ANQGSEA. This CDR3 has 12 residues. Here the CDR3 reads CSVDAGGETQYF. In DNA form, the CDR3 reads TGCAGCGTTGACGCGGGAGGAGAGACCCAGTACTTC. Based on the CDR3 plus reference TRBV29-1 and TRBJ2-5, the full variable domain is SAVISQKPSRDICQRGTSLTIQCQVDSQVTMMFWYRQQPGQSLTLIATANQGSEATYESGFVIDKFPISRPNLTFSTLTVSNMSPEDSSIYLCSVDAGGETQYFGPGTRLLVL.

The V call is TRBV18, the J call TRBJ2-2, with a possible D match to TRBD2 (5 bases). Deletions cut 3 bases from V and 1 base from J, with 9 bases between. Germline values: CDR1 KGHSH, CDR2 LQKENI. CDR3 size: 15 residues. Written as DNA, the CDR3 is TGTGCCAGCTCACCTTTTGCGGGGAACACCGGGGAGCTGTTTTTT. Residues: CASSPFAGNTGELFF.

The chain is built from TRBV12-3 or TRBV12-4 and TRBJ2-5; no clear D. V lost 6 bases and J lost 1, with 6 bases in between. The CDR3 totals 12 residues. The CDR3 DNA reads TGTGCCAGCAGACAGCTCCAAGAGACCCAGTACTTC. Protein sequence: CASRQLQETQYF.